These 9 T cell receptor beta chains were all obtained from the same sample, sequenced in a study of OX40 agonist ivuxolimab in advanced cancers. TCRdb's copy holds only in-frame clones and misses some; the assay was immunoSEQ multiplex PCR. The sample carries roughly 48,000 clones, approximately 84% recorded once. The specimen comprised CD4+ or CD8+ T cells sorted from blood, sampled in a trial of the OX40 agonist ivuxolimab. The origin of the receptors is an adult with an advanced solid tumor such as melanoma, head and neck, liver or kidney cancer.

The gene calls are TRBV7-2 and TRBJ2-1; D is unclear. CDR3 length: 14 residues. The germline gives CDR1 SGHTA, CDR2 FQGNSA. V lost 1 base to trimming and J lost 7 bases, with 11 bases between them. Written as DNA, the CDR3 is TGTGCCAGCAGCTTAGTTGCGAGAGTGAATGAGCAGTTCTTC. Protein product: CASSLVARVNEQFF.

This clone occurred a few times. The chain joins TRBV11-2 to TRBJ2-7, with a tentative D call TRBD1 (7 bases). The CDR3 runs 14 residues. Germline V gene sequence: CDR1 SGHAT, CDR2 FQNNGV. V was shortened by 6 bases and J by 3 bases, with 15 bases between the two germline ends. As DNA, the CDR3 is TGTGCCAGCAGTTGGGCAGGGGGGCACTACGAGCAGTACTTC. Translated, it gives CASSWAGGHYEQYF.

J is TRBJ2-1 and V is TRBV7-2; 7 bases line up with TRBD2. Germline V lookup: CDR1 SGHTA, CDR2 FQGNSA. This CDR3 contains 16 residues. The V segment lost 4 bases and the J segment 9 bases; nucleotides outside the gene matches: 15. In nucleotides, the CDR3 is TGTGCCAGCAGCTCCAATTCCTGGGGAGGGAGCAGTGAGCAGTTCTTC. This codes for CASSSNSWGGSSEQFF.

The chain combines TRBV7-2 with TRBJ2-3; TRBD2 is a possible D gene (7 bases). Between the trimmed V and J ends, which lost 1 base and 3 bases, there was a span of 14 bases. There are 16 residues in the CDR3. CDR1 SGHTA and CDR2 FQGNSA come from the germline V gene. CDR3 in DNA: TGTGCCAGCAGCTTAGTTTCCGGGGGGCGGACAGATACGCAGTATTTT. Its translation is CASSLVSGGRTDTQYF. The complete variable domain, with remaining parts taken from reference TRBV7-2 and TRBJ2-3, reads GAGVSQSPSNKVTEKGKDVELRCDPISGHTALYWYRQSLGQGLEFLIYFQGNSAPDKSGLPSDRFSAERTGGSVSTLTIQRTQQEDSAVYLCASSLVSGGRTDTQYFGPGTRLTVL.

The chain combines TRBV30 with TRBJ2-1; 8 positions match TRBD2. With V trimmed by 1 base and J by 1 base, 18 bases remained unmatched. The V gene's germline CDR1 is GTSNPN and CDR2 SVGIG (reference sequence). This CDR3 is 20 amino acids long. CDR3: CAWSGVGRQGQRGSYNEQFF. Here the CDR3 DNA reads TGTGCCTGGAGTGGCGTCGGCAGGCAGGGCCAGCGGGGGTCCTACAATGAGCAGTTCTTC.

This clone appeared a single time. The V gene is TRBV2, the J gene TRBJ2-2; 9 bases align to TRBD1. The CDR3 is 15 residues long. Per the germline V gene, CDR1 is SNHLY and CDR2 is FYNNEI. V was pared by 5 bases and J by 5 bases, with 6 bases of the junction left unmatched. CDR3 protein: CASSPAGQGTGELFF. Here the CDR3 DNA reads TGTGCCAGCAGTCCAGCGGGACAGGGAACCGGGGAGCTGTTTTTT.

CDR3 amino acids: CASSQDFGSGDYGYTF. DNA for the CDR3: TGCGCCAGCAGCCAAGATTTCGGGAGTGGGGACTATGGCTACACCTTC. The chain recombines TRBV4-3 with TRBJ1-2; no clear D gene. V was shortened by 0 bases and J by 3 bases, with 14 bases between the two germline ends. The V gene's germline CDR1 is LGHNA and CDR2 YSLEER. The length of the CDR3 is 16 residues.

DNA of the CDR3: TGTGCCTGGCAGGGGGTTAATAACTATGGCTACACCTTC. Its translation is CAWQGVNNYGYTF. The genes are TRBV30 and TRBJ1-2, with 7 bases that match TRBD1. The CDR3 length is 13 residues. The V segment lost 5 bases and the J segment 1 base; nucleotides outside the gene matches: 4. Germline values: CDR1 GTSNPN, CDR2 SVGIG (reference sequence).

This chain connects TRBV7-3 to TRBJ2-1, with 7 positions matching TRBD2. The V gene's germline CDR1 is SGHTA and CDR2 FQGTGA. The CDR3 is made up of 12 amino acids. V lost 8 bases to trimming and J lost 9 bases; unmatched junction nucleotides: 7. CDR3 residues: CASSIQRGEQFF. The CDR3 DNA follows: TGTGCCAGCTCTATCCAGCGGGGTGAGCAGTTCTTC.